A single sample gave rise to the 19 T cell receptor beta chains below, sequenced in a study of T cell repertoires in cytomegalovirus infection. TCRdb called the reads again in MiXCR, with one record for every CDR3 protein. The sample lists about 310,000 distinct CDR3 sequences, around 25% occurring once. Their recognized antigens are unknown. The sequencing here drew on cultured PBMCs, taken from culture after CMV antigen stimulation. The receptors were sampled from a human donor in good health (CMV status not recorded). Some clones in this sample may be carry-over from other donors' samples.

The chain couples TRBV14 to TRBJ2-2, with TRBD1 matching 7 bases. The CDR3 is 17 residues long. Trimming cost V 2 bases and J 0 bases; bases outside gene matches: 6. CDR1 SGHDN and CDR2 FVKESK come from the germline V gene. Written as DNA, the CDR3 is TGTGCCAGCAGCCAAAGACGGACAGGCCCGAACACCGGGGAGCTGTTTTTT. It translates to CASSQRRTGPNTGELFF. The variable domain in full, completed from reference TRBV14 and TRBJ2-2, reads EAGVTQFPSHSVIEKGQTVTLRCDPISGHDNLYWYRRVMGKEIKFLLHFVKESKQDESGMPNNRFLAERTGGTYSTLKVQPAELEDSGVYFCASSQRRTGPNTGELFFGEGSRLTVL.

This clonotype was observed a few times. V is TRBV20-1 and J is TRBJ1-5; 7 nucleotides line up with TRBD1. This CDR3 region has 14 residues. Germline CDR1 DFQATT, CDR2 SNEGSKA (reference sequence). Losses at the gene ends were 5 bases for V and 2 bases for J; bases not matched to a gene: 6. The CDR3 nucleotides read TGCAGTGCTCCGACTCAGGGGGGCAATCAGCCCCAGCATTTT. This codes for CSAPTQGGNQPQHF.

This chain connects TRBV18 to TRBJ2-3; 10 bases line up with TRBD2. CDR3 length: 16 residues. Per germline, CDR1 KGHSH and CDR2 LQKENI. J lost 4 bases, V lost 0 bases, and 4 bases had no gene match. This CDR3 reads CASSPPGLALADTQYF. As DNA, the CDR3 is TGTGCCAGCTCACCACCGGGACTAGCGCTCGCAGATACGCAGTATTTT.

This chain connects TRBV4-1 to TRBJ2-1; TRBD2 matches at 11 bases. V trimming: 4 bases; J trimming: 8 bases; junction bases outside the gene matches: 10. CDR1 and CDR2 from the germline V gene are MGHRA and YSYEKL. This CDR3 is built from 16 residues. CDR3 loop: CASSLPGLAVFDEQFF. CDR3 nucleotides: TGCGCCAGCAGCCTCCCGGGACTAGCGGTTTTCGATGAGCAGTTCTTC.

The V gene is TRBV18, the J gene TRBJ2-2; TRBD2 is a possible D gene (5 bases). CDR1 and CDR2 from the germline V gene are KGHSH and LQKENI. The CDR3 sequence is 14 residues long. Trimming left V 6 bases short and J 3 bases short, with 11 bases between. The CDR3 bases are TGTGCCAGCTCGGCGGACTCCTACACCGGGGAGCTGTTTTTT. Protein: CASSADSYTGELFF. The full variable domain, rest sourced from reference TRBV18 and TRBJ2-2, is NAGVMQNPRHLVRRRGQEARLRCSPMKGHSHVYWYRQLPEEGLKFMVYLQKENIIDESGMPKERFSAEFPKEGPSILRIQQVVRGDSAAYFCASSADSYTGELFFGEGSRLTVL.

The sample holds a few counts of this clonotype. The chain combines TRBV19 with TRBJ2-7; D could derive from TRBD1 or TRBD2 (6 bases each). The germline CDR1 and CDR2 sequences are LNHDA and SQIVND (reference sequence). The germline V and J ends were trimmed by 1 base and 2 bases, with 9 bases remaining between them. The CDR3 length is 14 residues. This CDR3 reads CASSIAGEAYEQYF. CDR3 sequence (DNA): TGTGCCAGTAGTATAGCAGGGGAGGCCTACGAGCAGTACTTC. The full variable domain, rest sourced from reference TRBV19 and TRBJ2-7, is DGGITQSPKYLFRKEGQNVTLSCEQNLNHDAMYWYRQDPGQGLRLIYYSQIVNDFQKGDIAEGYSVSREKKESFPLTVTSAQKNPTAFYLCASSIAGEAYEQYFGPGTRLTVT.

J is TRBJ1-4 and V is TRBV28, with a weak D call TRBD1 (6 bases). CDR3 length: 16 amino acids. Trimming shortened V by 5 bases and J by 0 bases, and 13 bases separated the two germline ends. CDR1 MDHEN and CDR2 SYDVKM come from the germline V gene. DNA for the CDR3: TGTGCCAGCAGTCCAGGGGCATTCTCAACTAATGAAAAACTGTTTTTT. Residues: CASSPGAFSTNEKLFF.

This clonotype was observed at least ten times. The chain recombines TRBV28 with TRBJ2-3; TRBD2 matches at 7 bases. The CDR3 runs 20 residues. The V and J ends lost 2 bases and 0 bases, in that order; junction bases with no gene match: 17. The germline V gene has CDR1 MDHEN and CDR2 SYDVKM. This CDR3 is CASSLGLLLGLADSTDTQYF. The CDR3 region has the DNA TGTGCCAGCAGTTTAGGACTTCTCCTAGGGCTAGCGGACAGCACAGATACGCAGTATTTT.

As DNA, the CDR3 is TGTGCCAGCAGCCGAGGCGGGAGATCCTACAATGAGCAGTTCTTC. Its translation: CASSRGGRSYNEQFF. This chain uses TRBV11-2 with TRBJ2-1, with 7 bases fitting TRBD2. Losses at the gene ends were 5 bases for V and 1 base for J; bases not matched to a gene: 5. The CDR3 is made up of 15 amino acids. Germline V gives CDR1 SGHAT, CDR2 FQNNGV.

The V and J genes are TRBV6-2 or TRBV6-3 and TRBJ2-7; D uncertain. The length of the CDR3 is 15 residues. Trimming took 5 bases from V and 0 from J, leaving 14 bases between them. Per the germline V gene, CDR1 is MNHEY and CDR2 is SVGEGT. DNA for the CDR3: TGTGCCAGCAGTAAGGTAGTTCAAAGCTCCTACGAGCAGTACGTC. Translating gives CASSKVVQSSYEQYV.

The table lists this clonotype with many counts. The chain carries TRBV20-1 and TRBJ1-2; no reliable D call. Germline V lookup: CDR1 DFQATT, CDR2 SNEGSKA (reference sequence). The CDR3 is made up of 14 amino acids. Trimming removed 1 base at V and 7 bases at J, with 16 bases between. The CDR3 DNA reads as TGCAGTGCTAGAGCACGGGGTTGGGAAGGTGGCTACACCTTC. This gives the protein CSARARGWEGGYTF.

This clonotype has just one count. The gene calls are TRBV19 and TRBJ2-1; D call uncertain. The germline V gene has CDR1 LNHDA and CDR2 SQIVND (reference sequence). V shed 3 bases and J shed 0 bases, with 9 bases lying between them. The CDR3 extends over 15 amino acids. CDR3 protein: CASSMTVSSYNEQFF. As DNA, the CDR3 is TGTGCCAGTAGTATGACCGTCAGCTCCTACAATGAGCAGTTCTTC.

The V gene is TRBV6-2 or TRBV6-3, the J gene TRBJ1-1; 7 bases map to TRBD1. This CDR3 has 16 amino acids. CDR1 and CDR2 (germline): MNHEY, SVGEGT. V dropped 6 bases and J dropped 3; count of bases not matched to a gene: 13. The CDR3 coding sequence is TGTGCCAGCAGCCTATACCCTTTTACAGGGGACACTGAAGCTTTCTTT. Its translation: CASSLYPFTGDTEAFF.

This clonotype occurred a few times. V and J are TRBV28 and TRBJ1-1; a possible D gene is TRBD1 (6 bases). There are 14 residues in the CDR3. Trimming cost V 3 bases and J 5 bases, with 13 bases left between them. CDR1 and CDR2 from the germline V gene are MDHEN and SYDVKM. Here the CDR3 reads CASSLNQGKTEAFF. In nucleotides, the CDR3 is TGTGCCAGCAGTTTGAACCAGGGGAAGACTGAAGCTTTCTTT.

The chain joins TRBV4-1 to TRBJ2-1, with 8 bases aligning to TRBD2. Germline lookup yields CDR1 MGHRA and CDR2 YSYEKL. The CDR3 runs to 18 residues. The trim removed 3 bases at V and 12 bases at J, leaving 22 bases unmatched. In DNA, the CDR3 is TGCGCCAGCAGCCAGGCCGAACTAGCGGAGGCCTTTTTATTTGGGCAGTTCTTC. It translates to CASSQAELAEAFLFGQFF.

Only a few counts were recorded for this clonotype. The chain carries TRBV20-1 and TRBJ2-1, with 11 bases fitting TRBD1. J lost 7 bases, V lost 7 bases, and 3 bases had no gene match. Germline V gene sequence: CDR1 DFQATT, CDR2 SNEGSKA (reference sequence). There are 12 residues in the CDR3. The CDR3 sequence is CSVGTGGNEQFF. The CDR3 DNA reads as TGCAGTGTTGGGACAGGGGGGAATGAGCAGTTCTTC.

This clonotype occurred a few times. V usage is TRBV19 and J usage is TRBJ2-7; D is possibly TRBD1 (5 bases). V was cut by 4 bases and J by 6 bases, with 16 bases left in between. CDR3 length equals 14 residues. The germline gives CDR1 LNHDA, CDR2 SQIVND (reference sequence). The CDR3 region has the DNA TGTGCCAGTAGTAAGGGGTTTGGGCACTCCGAGCAGTACGTC. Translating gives CASSKGFGHSEQYV.

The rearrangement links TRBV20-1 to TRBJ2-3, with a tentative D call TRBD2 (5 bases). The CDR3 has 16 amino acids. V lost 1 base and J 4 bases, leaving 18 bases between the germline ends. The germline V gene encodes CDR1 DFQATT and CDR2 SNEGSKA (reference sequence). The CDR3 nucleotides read TGCAGTGCTAGAGTCGCAATCGGAGGCACACCAGATACGCAGTATTTT. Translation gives CSARVAIGGTPDTQYF.

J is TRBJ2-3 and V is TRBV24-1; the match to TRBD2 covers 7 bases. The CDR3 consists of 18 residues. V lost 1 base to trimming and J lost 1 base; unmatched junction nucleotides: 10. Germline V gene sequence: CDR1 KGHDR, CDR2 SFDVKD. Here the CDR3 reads CATSDLVDRRERTDTQYF. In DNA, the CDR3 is TGTGCCACCAGTGATTTAGTGGACCGGCGGGAGCGCACAGATACGCAGTATTTT.